This T cell receptor beta chain derives from a study of CD8 T cells in ankylosing spondylitis. Broader study findings: As for the disease-linked clones, they showed a CD8+ phenotype and occurred at relatively low frequencies in peripheral blood. Several of the motif variants were reported before in synovial fluid and blood from reactive arthritis. In ankylosing spondylitis blood, a motif of fewer than 10 highly homologous TCR beta variants appeared characteristic. Reportedly, disease-linked clones are significantly enriched in ankylosing spondylitis patients' matched synovial fluid.

Making use of molecular barcodes, quantitative 5'-RACE generated TCR beta libraries. Each CDR3 protein is one row after TCRdb ran MiXCR on the 5' RACE reads. Of some 400,000 distinct CDR3 sequences listed, approximately 20% were seen once; the top ten hold 16%. This clonotype was detected only a few times. No antigen is known for it. The CDR3 extends over 14 amino acids. Trimming shortened V by 3 bases and J by 7 bases, and 15 bases separated the two germline ends. The V gene's germline CDR1 is MNHNS and CDR2 SASEGT. The chain carries TRBV6-1 and TRBJ2-5, with a tentative D call TRBD1 (6 bases). This sequence originates from a male donor with ankylosing spondylitis. Sequencing used blood, either unsorted or a sorted T cell fraction (not recorded which). The CDR3 loop is CASSEQGSSGTQYF. The CDR3 region has the DNA TGTGCCAGCAGTGAGCAGGGGTCAAGCGGGACCCAGTACTTC.